The 30 T cell receptor beta chains given below trace back to one sample, sequenced in a study of cytotoxic CD8 clonotypes in ibrutinib-treated CLL. Clones were sequenced by immunoSEQ multiplex PCR, and TCRdb holds only the in-frame ones, with some missing. The sample holds approximately 200,000 clones, approximately 68% seen once. The specimen comprised PBMCs, sampled after 24 months of ibrutinib treatment. Receptor source: a human donor with chronic lymphocytic leukemia.

This chain's CDR3 is CASSLLLAGVIDTQYF. CDR3 nucleotides: TGTGCCAGCAGCTTGCTCTTAGCGGGAGTTATAGATACGCAGTATTTT. V gene TRBV13 combines with J gene TRBJ2-3; 9 nucleotides line up with TRBD2. The CDR3 consists of 16 residues. V shed 3 bases and J 5 bases; nucleotides not matched to a gene: 9. Germline V gives CDR1 PRHDT, CDR2 FYEKMQ (reference sequence).

Remarks on this clone: Other DNA sequences in the sample encode the same CDR3. J is TRBJ1-3 and V is TRBV5-1, with TRBD1 matching 9 bases. CDR1 is SGHRS and CDR2 is YFSETQ in the germline V gene. J lost 4 bases, V lost 4 bases, and 6 bases had no gene match. This CDR3 region has 15 residues. In nucleotides, the CDR3 is TGCGCCAGCAGCAGTGACAGGGGGTCCGGAAACACCATATATTTT. Translated, it gives CASSSDRGSGNTIYF.

The chain employs TRBV25-1 and TRBJ2-7, with a tentative D call TRBD1 (6 bases). This CDR3 is built from 17 residues. The germline V gene has CDR1 MGHDK and CDR2 SYGVNS. The V gene lost 2 bases and the J gene lost 1 base, with 18 bases spanning the gap. In nucleotides, the CDR3 is TGTGCCAGCAGTGAAACCTACGCCAGGGGACCATCCTACGAGCAGTACTTC. Residues: CASSETYARGPSYEQYF.

The CDR3 sequence: CASSLGTGGILTYEQYF. The DNA of the CDR3 is TGCGCCAGCAGCTTAGGGACAGGCGGCATCTTAACCTACGAGCAGTACTTC. This rearrangement joins TRBV5-1 to TRBJ2-7, with 8 bases matching TRBD1. This CDR3 is built from 17 residues. The V and J ends lost 2 bases and 2 bases, in that order; junction bases with no gene match: 12. Per the germline V gene, CDR1 is SGHRS and CDR2 is YFSETQ.

This clone occurred a few times. The chain couples TRBV11-2 to TRBJ1-5; TRBD1 is a possible D gene (6 bases). V was trimmed by 4 bases and J by 5 bases, leaving 12 bases between them. Germline-derived CDR1 and CDR2 are SGHAT and FQNNGV. The CDR3 is 14 amino acids. The CDR3 bases are TGTGCCAGCAGCTGTGCGGGGGCCGATCAGCCCCAGCATTTT. The encoded protein is CASSCAGADQPQHF.

This chain uses TRBV19 with TRBJ1-2; no firm D call. With 1 base removed from V and 3 bases from J, the gap between germline ends came to 6 bases. This CDR3 is built from 13 residues. Germline values: CDR1 LNHDA, CDR2 SQIVND (reference sequence). CDR3 sequence: CASSIGGDYGYTF. CDR3 DNA: TGTGCCAGTAGTATAGGGGGAGACTATGGCTACACCTTC.

The rearrangement links TRBV10-3 to TRBJ2-5; D unresolved. The V end was cut by 4 bases, the J end by 2 bases, with 8 bases between. This CDR3 contains 13 residues. Germline loops: CDR1 ENHRY, CDR2 SYGVKD. DNA for the CDR3: TGTGCCATCAGTGGGGCAGTTCAAGAGACCCAGTACTTC. Translation gives CAISGAVQETQYF.

This chain connects TRBV12-1 to TRBJ2-4; the listed D gene, TRBD1, was not tested against the DNA. TRBV12-1 is a known pseudogene. This CDR3 is built from 13 residues. The CDR3 loop is CASSQSGQGIQYF. As DNA, the CDR3 is TGTGCCAGCAGCCAGTCGGGACAGGGGATTCAGTACTTC.

The V and J genes are TRBV18 and TRBJ2-1; 10 nucleotides agree with TRBD2. From germline, CDR1 is KGHSH and CDR2 LQKENI. The J segment lost 6 bases and the V segment lost 8 bases, leaving 16 bases of the junction unmatched. The CDR3 runs to 17 residues. CDR3 in DNA: TGTGCCAGCAGCAACCAATATCTAGCGGGAGTTAGCAATGAGCAGTTCTTC. Translated: CASSNQYLAGVSNEQFF. The full variable domain, rest sourced from reference TRBV18 and TRBJ2-1, is NAGVMQNPRHLVRRRGQEARLRCSPMKGHSHVYWYRQLPEEGLKFMVYLQKENIIDESGMPKERFSAEFPKEGPSILRIQQVVRGDSAAYFCASSNQYLAGVSNEQFFGPGTRLTVL.

The genes are TRBV2 and TRBJ2-6; D ambiguous. Germline CDR1 SNHLY, CDR2 FYNNEI. V was pared by 0 bases and J by 2 bases, with 5 bases between. The CDR3 sequence is 15 residues long. In DNA form, the CDR3 reads TGTGCCAGCAGTGAAGCGGGGACTGGGGCCAACGTCCTGACTTTC. Amino acids: CASSEAGTGANVLTF.

V usage is TRBV5-1 and J usage is TRBJ1-2; D is uncertain. CDR1 SGHRS and CDR2 YFSETQ come from the germline V gene. The V end was cut by 0 bases, the J end by 4 bases, with 10 bases between. The CDR3 is 14 residues long. CDR3 nucleotide sequence: TGCGCCAGCAGCTTGGATACAGCCACCTATGGCTACACCTTC. Protein sequence: CASSLDTATYGYTF. The variable domain in full, completed from reference TRBV5-1 and TRBJ1-2, reads KAGVTQTPRYLIKTRGQQVTLSCSPISGHRSVSWYQQTPGQGLQFLFEYFSETQRNKGNFPGRFSGRQFSNSRSEMNVSTLELGDSALYLCASSLDTATYGYTFGSGTRLTVV.

The CDR3 is CAWSLGQALTYEQYF. The CDR3 DNA reads as TGTGCCTGGAGTTTAGGACAGGCCCTTACCTACGAGCAGTACTTC. The V call is TRBV30, the J call TRBJ2-7; 7 bases are a match to TRBD1. The length of the CDR3 is 15 residues. Germline V CDR1 and CDR2: GTSNPN, SVGIG (reference sequence). V was pared by 2 bases and J by 2 bases, with 9 bases of the junction left unmatched.

This chain uses TRBV6-4 with TRBJ2-1, with unresolved D. The germline gives CDR1 MRHNA, CDR2 SNTAGT. The CDR3 is made up of 13 amino acids. Trimming cost V 2 bases and J 8 bases, with 10 bases left between them. The CDR3 region is CASSDPRRYEQFF. The DNA for the CDR3 is TGTGCCAGCAGTGACCCTAGGCGCTATGAGCAGTTCTTC.

The DNA for the CDR3 is TGTGCCAGCAGCCTCGGGACAGGCCGTAAGCTGTTTTTT. Protein: CASSLGTGRKLFF. The chain joins TRBV7-2 to TRBJ2-2; TRBD1 matches at 8 bases. V shed 5 bases and J 12 bases; nucleotides not matched to a gene: 8. The CDR3 loop spans 13 amino acids. Germline CDR1 is SGHTA and CDR2 is FQGNSA.

This clone was seen just once. J is TRBJ1-1 and V is TRBV6-1; D unclear. Germline lookup yields CDR1 MNHNS and CDR2 SASEGT. The V gene lost 3 bases and the J gene lost 11 bases, with 7 bases spanning the gap. The CDR3 consists of 10 residues. The CDR3 sequence: CASSDLFAFF. In DNA, the CDR3 is TGTGCCAGCAGTGACCTGTTCGCTTTCTTT.

This clone showed up just a few times. The chain uses TRBV7-8 and TRBJ1-5, with D hard to call. In germline, CDR1 is SGHVS, CDR2 FQNEAQ. Trimming cost V 1 base and J 5 bases, with 15 bases left between them. This CDR3 region has 16 residues. For the CDR3, the DNA is TGTGCCAGCAGCTTAGGCAGGCAAGGACTGGATCAGCCCCAGCATTTT. As protein: CASSLGRQGLDQPQHF.

The chain couples TRBV27 to TRBJ1-2; D remains ambiguous. The V gene's germline CDR1 is MNHEY and CDR2 SMNVEV (reference sequence). Trimming pared 2 bases from V and 9 bases from J, leaving 13 bases between. This CDR3 is 13 amino acids long. This CDR3 is CASSLGIQYRYTF. The CDR3 coding sequence is TGTGCCAGCAGTTTAGGGATTCAGTACCGCTACACCTTC.

This clone was recorded a few times. This chain links TRBV7-9 with TRBJ2-2; D not resolved. The V and J ends lost 5 bases and 5 bases respectively, with 9 bases between them. This CDR3 spans 13 amino acids. The germline gives CDR1 SEHNR, CDR2 FQNEAQ (reference sequence). DNA of the CDR3: TGTGCCAGCAGCATGACGCGGACCGGGGAGCTGTTTTTT. It translates to CASSMTRTGELFF.

Only one count was recorded for this clone. V and J are TRBV27 and TRBJ1-6; D uncertain. The germline V and J ends were trimmed by 6 bases and 0 bases, with 15 bases remaining between them. From germline, CDR1 is MNHEY and CDR2 SMNVEV (reference sequence). The CDR3 extends over 17 amino acids. The CDR3 loop reads CASSRLLYSSYNSPLHF. CDR3 nucleotide sequence: TGTGCCAGCAGCCGACTGCTGTACAGCTCCTATAATTCACCCCTCCACTTT.

V usage is TRBV7-8 and J usage is TRBJ2-7; D might be TRBD1 or TRBD2, each matching 5 bases. This CDR3 is 14 amino acids long. Trimming took off 5 bases at V and 4 bases at J, with 15 bases between the two ends. The germline gives CDR1 SGHVS, CDR2 FQNEAQ. CDR3 bases: TGTGCCAGCAGCGGATTCGGGACCACATACGAGCAGTACTTC. Amino acid sequence: CASSGFGTTYEQYF. Full variable domain (missing parts from reference TRBV7-8 and TRBJ2-7): GAGVSQSPRYKVAKRGQDVALRCDPISGHVSLFWYQQALGQGPEFLTYFQNEAQLDKSGLPSDRFFAERPEGSVSTLKIQRTQQEDSAVYLCASSGFGTTYEQYFGPGTRLTVT.

The genes are TRBV25-1 and TRBJ1-2; no firm D call. The CDR3 runs to 13 residues. V was shortened by 5 bases and J by 4 bases, with 11 bases between the two germline ends. Germline assignment: CDR1 MGHDK and CDR2 SYGVNS. Written as DNA, the CDR3 is TGTGCCAGCAGTTCCCCAAATAGCTATGGCTACACCTTC. It translates to CASSSPNSYGYTF.

The chain is built from TRBV9 and TRBJ2-1; TRBD2 aligns across 8 bases. The length of the CDR3 is 14 residues. V lost 0 bases to trimming and J lost 4 bases; unmatched junction nucleotides: 0. CDR1 is SGDLS, CDR2 YYNGEE, per germline. The CDR3 DNA sequence: TGTGCCAGCAGCGTAGGCGGGAGGTACAATGAGCAGTTCTTC. This encodes CASSVGGRYNEQFF. The whole variable domain, filled in from reference TRBV9 and TRBJ2-1, reads DSGVTQTPKHLITATGQRVTLRCSPRSGDLSVYWYQQSLDQGLQFLIQYYNGEERAKGNILERFSAQQFPDLHSELNLSSLELGDSALYFCASSVGGRYNEQFFGPGTRLTVL.

Only a few counts were recorded for this clone. V and J are TRBV30 and TRBJ1-1, with a tentative D call TRBD1 (5 bases). CDR3 length: 12 residues. Germline loops: CDR1 GTSNPN, CDR2 SVGIG (reference sequence). V was pared by 4 bases and J by 5 bases, with 11 bases between. The CDR3 region is CAWTGGWTEAFF. In nucleotides, the CDR3 is TGTGCCTGGACCGGGGGGTGGACTGAAGCTTTCTTT.

The rearrangement uses TRBV5-1 and TRBJ2-5, with D possibly TRBD1 on 6 matching bases. The CDR3 contains 14 residues. Germline V CDR1 and CDR2: SGHRS, YFSETQ. V was clipped by 2 bases and J by 1 base, with 9 bases between them. The DNA of the CDR3 is TGCGCCAGCAGCTTAATGACAGGCCAAGAGACCCAGTACTTC. Encoded protein: CASSLMTGQETQYF.

The gene calls are TRBV2 and TRBJ2-5; 7 nucleotides align to TRBD1. The length of the CDR3 is 12 residues. The V and J ends lost 3 bases and 11 bases, in that order; junction bases with no gene match: 6. Germline CDR1 reads SNHLY; CDR2 reads FYNNEI. CDR3 region: CASSDGRTGQYF. CDR3 DNA sequence: TGTGCCAGCAGTGATGGTCGGACAGGACAGTACTTC.

This rearrangement joins TRBV4-1 to TRBJ2-1; TRBD2 agrees at 7 bases. CDR1 is MGHRA, CDR2 YSYEKL, per germline. Germline trimming cut 0 bases from V and 9 bases from J; bases unmatched to any gene: 5. The CDR3 has 14 residues. This CDR3 is CASSQDLLAFEQFF. DNA of the CDR3: TGCGCCAGCAGCCAAGATTTACTAGCGTTTGAGCAGTTCTTC.

The sample holds a few counts of this clone. The chain recombines TRBV19 with TRBJ2-1, with 10 bases identical to TRBD1. The CDR3 is 14 residues long. In germline, CDR1 is LNHDA, CDR2 SQIVND (reference sequence). V shed 4 bases and J 5 bases; nucleotides not matched to a gene: 2. The CDR3 sequence is CASSRGQGHNEQFF. The CDR3 DNA reads TGTGCCAGTAGTAGGGGACAGGGGCACAATGAGCAGTTCTTC.

This rearrangement joins TRBV10-3 to TRBJ2-7; perhaps TRBD1 as D (7 bases). The CDR3 sequence is 16 residues long. V lost 10 bases and J 4 bases, leaving 26 bases between the germline ends. Looked up from germline, CDR1 is ENHRY and CDR2 is SYGVKD. CDR3 sequence reads: CATGPGAGGIRYEQYF. DNA of the CDR3: TGTGCCACAGGCCCCGGGGCAGGGGGGATACGTTACGAGCAGTACTTC.

This chain connects TRBV10-3 to TRBJ2-2, with D perhaps given as TRBD1 or TRBD2 (5 bases each). V shed 4 bases and J shed 1 base, with 13 bases lying between them. The germline V gene encodes CDR1 ENHRY and CDR2 SYGVKD. The CDR3 loop spans 16 amino acids. The CDR3 DNA follows: TGTGCCATCAGTGTGATCGGGGCAGAGAACACCGGGGAGCTGTTTTTT. Its translation is CAISVIGAENTGELFF.

The chain carries TRBV13 and TRBJ2-7; TRBD1 matches 9 bases. Germline values: CDR1 PRHDT, CDR2 FYEKMQ (reference sequence). With 5 bases clipped from V and 4 bases from J, the junction kept 9 bases outside the gene matches. This CDR3 comprises 15 residues. CDR3 region: CASSSTGTGYYEQYF. In DNA, the CDR3 is TGTGCCAGCAGCAGTACCGGGACAGGGTATTACGAGCAGTACTTC.